Described below is a single T cell receptor beta chain sequence and its context. This CDR3 comprises 17 residues. The germline gives CDR1 MGHDK, CDR2 SYGVNS. V lost 4 bases, J lost 4 bases, and 22 bases lay in between. The data stem from a study of blood T cell repertoires in COVID-19. The assay was immunoSEQ multiplex PCR, and TCRdb's table has in-frame clones only and misses some. The table records approximately 300,000 clones, roughly 84% of them present only once. The chain links TRBV25-1 to TRBJ2-5; a weak D match, TRBD2 (7 bases). Sequenced material: peripheral blood. The receptor's source is a man aged 50 to 59 with active or convalescent COVID-19. CDR3 nucleotides: TGTGCCAGCAGTGCAGCCGACGGCGGGGGCCTTCGAGAGACCCAGTACTTC. This translates into CASSAADGGGLRETQYF. The full variable domain, completed using reference TRBV25-1 and TRBJ2-5, is EADIYQTPRYLVIGTGKKITLECSQTMGHDKMYWYQQDPGMELHLIHYSYGVNSTEKGDLSSESTVSRIRTEHFPLTLESARPSHTSQYLCASSAADGGGLRETQYFGPGTRLLVL.